This TCR beta chain is drawn from a study of blood T cell repertoires in COVID-19. Study-wide background: The cDNA or gDNA used as material had been derived from T cells, B-cell-depleted T cells, or PBMCs.

This CDR3 spans 16 amino acids. Germline V lookup: CDR1 ENHRY, CDR2 SYGVKD. V dropped 2 bases and J dropped 0 bases, with 11 bases sitting between them. Profiling relied on immunoSEQ multiplex PCR, and the TCRdb table lists in-frame clones only, not all of them. The table lists some 21,000 clones, 86% of them singletons. The V and J genes are TRBV10-3 and TRBJ2-1; D is uncertain. The sample taken for sequencing was peripheral blood. The receptor was isolated from an elderly woman with active or convalescent COVID-19. CDR3 protein: CAISETPVSSYNEQFF. The CDR3 region has the DNA TGTGCCATCAGTGAGACACCAGTCAGCTCCTACAATGAGCAGTTCTTC.